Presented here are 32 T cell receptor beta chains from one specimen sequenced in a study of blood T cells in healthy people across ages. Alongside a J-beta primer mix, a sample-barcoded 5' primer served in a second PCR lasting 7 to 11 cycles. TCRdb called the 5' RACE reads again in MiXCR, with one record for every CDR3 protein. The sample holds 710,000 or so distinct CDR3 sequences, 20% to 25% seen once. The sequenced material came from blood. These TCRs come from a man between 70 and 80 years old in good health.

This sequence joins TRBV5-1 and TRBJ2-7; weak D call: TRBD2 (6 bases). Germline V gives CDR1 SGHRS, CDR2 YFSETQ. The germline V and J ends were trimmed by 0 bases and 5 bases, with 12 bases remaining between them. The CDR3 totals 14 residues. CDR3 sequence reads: CASSLARGFHEQYF. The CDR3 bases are TGCGCCAGCAGCTTGGCCCGGGGGTTCCACGAGCAGTACTTC. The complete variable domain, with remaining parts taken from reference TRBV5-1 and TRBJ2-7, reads KAGVTQTPRYLIKTRGQQVTLSCSPISGHRSVSWYQQTPGQGLQFLFEYFSETQRNKGNFPGRFSGRQFSNSRSEMNVSTLELGDSALYLCASSLARGFHEQYFGPGTRLTVT.

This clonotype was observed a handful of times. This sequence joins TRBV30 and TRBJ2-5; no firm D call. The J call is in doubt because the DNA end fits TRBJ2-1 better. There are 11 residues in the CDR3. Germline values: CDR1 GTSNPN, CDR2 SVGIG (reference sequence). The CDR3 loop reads CAWSERDEQFF. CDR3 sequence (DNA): TGTGCCTGGAGTGAGCGCGATGAGCAGTTCTTC.

The CDR3 DNA reads TGCAGCGTTCGGGACAGGGAGCTGTTTTTT. This encodes CSVRDRELFF. The genes are TRBV29-1 and TRBJ2-2, with TRBD1 as a possible D gene (6 bases). Trimming cost V 5 bases and J 9 bases, with 7 bases left between them. Per the germline V gene, CDR1 is SQVTM and CDR2 is ANQGSEA. This CDR3 has 10 amino acids.

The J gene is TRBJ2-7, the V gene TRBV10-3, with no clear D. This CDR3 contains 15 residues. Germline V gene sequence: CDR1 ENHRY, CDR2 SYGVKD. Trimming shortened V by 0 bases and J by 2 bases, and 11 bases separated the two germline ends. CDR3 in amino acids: CAISESGVPTYEQYV. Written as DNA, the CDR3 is TGTGCCATCAGTGAGTCCGGAGTCCCAACCTACGAGCAGTACGTC.

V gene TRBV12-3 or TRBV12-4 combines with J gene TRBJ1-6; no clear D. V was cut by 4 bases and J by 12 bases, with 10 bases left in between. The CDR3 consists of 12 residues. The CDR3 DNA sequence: TGTGCCAGCAGTTCACTACGGGGACCCCTCCACTTT. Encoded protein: CASSSLRGPLHF.

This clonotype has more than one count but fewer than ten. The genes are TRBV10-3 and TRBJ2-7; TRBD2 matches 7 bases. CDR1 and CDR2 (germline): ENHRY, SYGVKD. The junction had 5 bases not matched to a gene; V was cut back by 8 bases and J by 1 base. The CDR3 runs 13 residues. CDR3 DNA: TGTGCCATCGCTAGCGGATCTTCCTACGAGCAGTACTTC. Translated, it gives CAIASGSSYEQYF.

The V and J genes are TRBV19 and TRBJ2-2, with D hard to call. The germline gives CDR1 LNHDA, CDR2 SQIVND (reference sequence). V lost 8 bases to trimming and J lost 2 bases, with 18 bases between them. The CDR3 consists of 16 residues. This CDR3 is CASSPQELLNTGELFF. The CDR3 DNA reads TGTGCCAGTTCCCCACAAGAACTCTTAAACACCGGGGAGCTGTTTTTT.

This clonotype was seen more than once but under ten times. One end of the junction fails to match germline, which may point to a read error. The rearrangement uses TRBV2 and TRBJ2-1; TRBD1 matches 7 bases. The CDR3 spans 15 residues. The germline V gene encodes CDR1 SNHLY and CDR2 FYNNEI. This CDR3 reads CASREGTVLLNEQFF. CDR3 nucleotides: TGTGCCAGCAGAGAAGGGACAGTACTTCTCAATGAGCAGTTCTTC.

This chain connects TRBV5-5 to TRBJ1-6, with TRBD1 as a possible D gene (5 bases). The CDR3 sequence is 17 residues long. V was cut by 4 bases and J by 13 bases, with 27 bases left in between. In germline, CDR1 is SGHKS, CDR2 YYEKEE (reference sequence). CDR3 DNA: TGTGCCAGCAGCCCGGACGTACTACAGGACCTTAGATGGCCCCTCCACTTT. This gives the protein CASSPDVLQDLRWPLHF.

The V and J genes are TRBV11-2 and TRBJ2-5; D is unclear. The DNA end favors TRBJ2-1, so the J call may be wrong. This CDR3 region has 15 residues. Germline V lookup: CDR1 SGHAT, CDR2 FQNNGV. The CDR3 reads CASSLGLLGWYEQFF. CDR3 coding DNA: TGTGCCAGCAGCTTAGGACTGCTAGGTTGGTATGAGCAGTTCTTC.

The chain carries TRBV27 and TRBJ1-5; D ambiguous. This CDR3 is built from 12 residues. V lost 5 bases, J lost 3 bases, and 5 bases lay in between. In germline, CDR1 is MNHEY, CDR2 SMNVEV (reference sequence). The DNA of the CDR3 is TGTGCCAGCAGTGTCTACAATCAGCCCCAGCATTTT. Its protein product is CASSVYNQPQHF.

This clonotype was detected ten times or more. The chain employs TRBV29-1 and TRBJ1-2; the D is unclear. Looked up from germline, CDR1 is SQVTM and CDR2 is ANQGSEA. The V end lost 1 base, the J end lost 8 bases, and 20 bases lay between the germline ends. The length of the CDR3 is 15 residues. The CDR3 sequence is CSVEVAAYPMVGYTF. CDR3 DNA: TGCAGCGTTGAAGTGGCAGCCTATCCTATGGTGGGCTACACCTTC.

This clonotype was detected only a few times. The CDR3 coding sequence is TGCGCCAGCACAGGGGAAAAAAGGGCGGAAGCTTTCTTT. Encoded protein: CASTGEKRAEAFF. The rearrangement joins TRBV4-1 to TRBJ1-1; D might be TRBD1 (6 bases). There are 13 residues in the CDR3. V gave up 7 bases and J gave up 8 bases, with 17 bases separating them. Germline V gene data show CDR1 as MGHRA and CDR2 as YSYEKL.

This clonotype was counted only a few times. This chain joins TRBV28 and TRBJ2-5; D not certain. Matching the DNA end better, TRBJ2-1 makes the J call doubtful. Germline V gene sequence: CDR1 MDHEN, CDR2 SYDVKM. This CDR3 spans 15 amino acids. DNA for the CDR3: TGTGCCAGCAGTTTTGACCCCCTGTCGGTTGGTGAGCAGTTCTTC. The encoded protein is CASSFDPLSVGEQFF.

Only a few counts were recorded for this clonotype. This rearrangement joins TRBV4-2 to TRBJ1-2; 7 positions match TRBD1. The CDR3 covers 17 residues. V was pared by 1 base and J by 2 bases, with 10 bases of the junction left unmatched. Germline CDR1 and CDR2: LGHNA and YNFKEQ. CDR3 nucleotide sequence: TGTGCCAGCAGCCAAGTTCGGGTCCGCAGGGGGAACTATGGCTACACCTTC. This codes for CASSQVRVRRGNYGYTF.

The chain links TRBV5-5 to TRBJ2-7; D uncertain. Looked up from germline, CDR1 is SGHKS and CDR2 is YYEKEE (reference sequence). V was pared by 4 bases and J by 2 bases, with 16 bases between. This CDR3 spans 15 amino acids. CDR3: CASSPDFFATYEQYF. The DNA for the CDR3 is TGTGCCAGCAGCCCCGATTTTTTTGCTACCTACGAGCAGTACTTC.

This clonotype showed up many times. The CDR3 bases are TGCGCCAGCAATCCCACCAGGGGCCTCTCTGGAAACACCATATATTTT. It codes for CASNPTRGLSGNTIYF. The chain joins TRBV10-2 to TRBJ1-3; TRBD1 is a possible D gene (6 bases). The CDR3 sequence is 16 residues long. Germline V lookup: CDR1 WSHSY, CDR2 SAAADI. V was trimmed by 7 bases and J by 0 bases, leaving 16 bases between them.

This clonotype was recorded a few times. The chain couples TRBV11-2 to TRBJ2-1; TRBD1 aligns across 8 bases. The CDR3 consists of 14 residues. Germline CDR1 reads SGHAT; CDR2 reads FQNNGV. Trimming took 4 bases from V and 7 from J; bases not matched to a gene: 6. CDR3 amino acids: CASSSRTGFNEQFF. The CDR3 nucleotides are TGTGCCAGCAGCTCCCGGACAGGGTTTAATGAGCAGTTCTTC. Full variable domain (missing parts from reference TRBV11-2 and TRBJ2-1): EAGVAQSPRYKIIEKRQSVAFWCNPISGHATLYWYQQILGQGPKLLIQFQNNGVVDDSQLPKDRFSAERLKGVDSTLKIQPAKLEDSAVYLCASSSRTGFNEQFFGPGTRLTVL.

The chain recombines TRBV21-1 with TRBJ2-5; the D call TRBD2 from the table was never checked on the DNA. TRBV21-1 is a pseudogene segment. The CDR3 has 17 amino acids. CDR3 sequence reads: CASSIMGGQEGNETQYF. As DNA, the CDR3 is TGTGCCAGCAGCATCATGGGTGGGCAGGAAGGAAACGAGACCCAGTACTTC.

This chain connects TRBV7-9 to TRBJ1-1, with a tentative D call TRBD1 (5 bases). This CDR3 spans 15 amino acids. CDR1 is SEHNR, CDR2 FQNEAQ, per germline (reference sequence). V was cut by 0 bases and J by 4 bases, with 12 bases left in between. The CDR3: CASSLAKGAGTEAFF. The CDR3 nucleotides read TGTGCCAGCAGCTTAGCGAAAGGGGCGGGCACTGAAGCTTTCTTT.

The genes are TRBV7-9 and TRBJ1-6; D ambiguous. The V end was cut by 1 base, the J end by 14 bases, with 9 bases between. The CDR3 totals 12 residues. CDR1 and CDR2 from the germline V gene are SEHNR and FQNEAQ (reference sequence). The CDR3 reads CASSLEPRTLHF. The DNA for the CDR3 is TGTGCCAGCAGCTTAGAACCGCGGACCCTCCACTTT.

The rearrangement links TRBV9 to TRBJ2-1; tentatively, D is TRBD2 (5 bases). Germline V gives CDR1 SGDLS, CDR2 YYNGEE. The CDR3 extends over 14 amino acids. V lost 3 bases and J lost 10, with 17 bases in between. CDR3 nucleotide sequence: TGTGCCAGCAGCGCCCCGGGGTCAGGTCGGGAGCAGTTCTTC. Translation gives CASSAPGSGREQFF.

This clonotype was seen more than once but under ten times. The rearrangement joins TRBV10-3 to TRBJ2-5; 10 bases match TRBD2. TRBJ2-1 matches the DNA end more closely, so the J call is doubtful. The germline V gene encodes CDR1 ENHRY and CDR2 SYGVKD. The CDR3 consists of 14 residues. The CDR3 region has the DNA TGTGCCATCAGTGGGGCTAGCGGGGGATTTGAGCAGTTCTTC. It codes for CAISGASGGFEQFF.

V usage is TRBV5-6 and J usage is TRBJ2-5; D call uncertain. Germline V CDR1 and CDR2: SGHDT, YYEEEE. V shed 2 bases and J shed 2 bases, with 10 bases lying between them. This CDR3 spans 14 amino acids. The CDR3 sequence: CASSFGYRQETQYF. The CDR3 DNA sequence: TGTGCCAGCAGCTTTGGTTACAGACAAGAGACCCAGTACTTC.

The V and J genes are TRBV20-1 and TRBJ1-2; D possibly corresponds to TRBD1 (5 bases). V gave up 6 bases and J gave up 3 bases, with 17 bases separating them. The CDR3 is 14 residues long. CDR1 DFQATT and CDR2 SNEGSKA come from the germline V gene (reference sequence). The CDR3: CSAPFGGFDYGYTF. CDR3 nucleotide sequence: TGCAGTGCCCCATTCGGGGGGTTTGACTATGGCTACACCTTC.

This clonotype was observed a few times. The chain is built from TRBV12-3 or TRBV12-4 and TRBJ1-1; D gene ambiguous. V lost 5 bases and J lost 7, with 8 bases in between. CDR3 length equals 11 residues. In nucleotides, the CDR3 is TGTGCCAGCAGTCGTTCTATTGAAGCTTTCTTT. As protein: CASSRSIEAFF.

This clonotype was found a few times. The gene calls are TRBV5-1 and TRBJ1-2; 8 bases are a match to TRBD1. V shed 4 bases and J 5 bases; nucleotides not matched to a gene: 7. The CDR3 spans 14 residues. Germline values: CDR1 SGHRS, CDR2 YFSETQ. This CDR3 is CASSLDRVEYGYTF. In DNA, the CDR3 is TGCGCCAGCAGCCTGGACAGGGTTGAATATGGCTACACCTTC. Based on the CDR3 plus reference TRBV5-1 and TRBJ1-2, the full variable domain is KAGVTQTPRYLIKTRGQQVTLSCSPISGHRSVSWYQQTPGQGLQFLFEYFSETQRNKGNFPGRFSGRQFSNSRSEMNVSTLELGDSALYLCASSLDRVEYGYTFGSGTRLTVV.

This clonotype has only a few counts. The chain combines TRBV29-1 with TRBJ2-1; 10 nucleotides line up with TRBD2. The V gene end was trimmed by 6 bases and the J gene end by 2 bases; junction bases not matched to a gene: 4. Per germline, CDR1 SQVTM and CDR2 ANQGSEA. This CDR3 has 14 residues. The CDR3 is CSVQLAGTYNEQFF. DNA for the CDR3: TGCAGCGTGCAACTAGCGGGAACCTACAATGAGCAGTTCTTC.

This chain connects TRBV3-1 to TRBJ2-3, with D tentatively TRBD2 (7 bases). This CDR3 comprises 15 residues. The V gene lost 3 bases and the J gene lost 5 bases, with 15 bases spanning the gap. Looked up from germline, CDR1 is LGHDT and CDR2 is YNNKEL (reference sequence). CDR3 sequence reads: CASSHGGGALDTQYF. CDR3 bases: TGTGCCAGCAGCCATGGTGGGGGGGCCTTAGATACGCAGTATTTT.

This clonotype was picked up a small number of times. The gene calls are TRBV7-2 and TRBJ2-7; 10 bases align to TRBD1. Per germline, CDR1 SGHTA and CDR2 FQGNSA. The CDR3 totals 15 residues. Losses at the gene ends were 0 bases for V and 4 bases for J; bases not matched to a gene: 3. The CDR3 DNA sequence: TGTGCCAGCAGCTTAGCGCTGGGACAGGGGTACGAGCAGTACTTC. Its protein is CASSLALGQGYEQYF.

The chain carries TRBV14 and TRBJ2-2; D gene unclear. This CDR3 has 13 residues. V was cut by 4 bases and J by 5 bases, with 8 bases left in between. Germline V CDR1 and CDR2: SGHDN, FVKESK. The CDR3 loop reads CASSLVLTGELFF. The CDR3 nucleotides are TGTGCCAGCAGCCTAGTATTAACCGGGGAGCTGTTTTTT.

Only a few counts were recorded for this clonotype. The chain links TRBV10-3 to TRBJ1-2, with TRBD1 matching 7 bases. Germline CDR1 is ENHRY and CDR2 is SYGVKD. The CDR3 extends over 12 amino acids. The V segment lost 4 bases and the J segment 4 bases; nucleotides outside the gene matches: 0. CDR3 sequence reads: CAISGDSYGYTF. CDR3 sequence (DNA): TGTGCCATCAGTGGGGACAGCTATGGCTACACCTTC.